These 30 T cell receptor beta chains share one sample of origin, sequenced in a study of T cell clonotyping in hematopoietic cell transplantation. Generated by immunoSEQ multiplex PCR, the TCRdb table keeps only in-frame clones and is missing some. The table records 9,500 to 15,000 clones, roughly 87% of them present only once. Specimen: peripheral blood mononuclear cells. The origin of the receptors is a human donor who either received an allogeneic hematopoietic cell transplant for a myeloid malignancy or was a related donor (not recorded which). Some clones in this sample may be carry-over from other donors' samples.

This chain uses TRBV7-6 with TRBJ2-2; D remains ambiguous. The CDR3 length is 12 residues. The V end was cut by 1 base, the J end by 7 bases, with 4 bases between. Germline V CDR1 and CDR2: SGHVS, FNYEAQ. CDR3 residues: CASSLGDGELFF. CDR3 DNA: TGTGCCAGCAGCTTAGGTGACGGGGAGCTGTTTTTT.

This clone was detected a few times. Here the CDR3 DNA reads TGCGCCAGCAGCCAAGATTCGGGTCAGGGGTCACCCCTCCACTTT. Translation gives CASSQDSGQGSPLHF. The chain couples TRBV4-3 to TRBJ1-6, with a weak D call TRBD1 (6 bases). The V gene's germline CDR1 is LGHNA and CDR2 YSLEER. V was pared by 0 bases and J by 10 bases, with 13 bases between. The CDR3 is made up of 15 amino acids.

This clone was detected only once. V usage is TRBV2 and J usage is TRBJ2-7; D is unclear. Trimming cost V 6 bases and J 2 bases, with 11 bases left between them. Germline V gene lookup returns CDR1 SNHLY and CDR2 FYNNEI. This CDR3 region has 13 residues. CDR3 DNA: TGTGCCAGCAGATCCGGGCCGACCTACGAGCAGTACTTC. It specifies CASRSGPTYEQYF.

The chain links TRBV7-3 to TRBJ2-3, with 8 nucleotides matching TRBD2. V was clipped by 5 bases and J by 11 bases; unmatched bases: 15. There are 15 residues in the CDR3. Germline V lookup: CDR1 SGHTA, CDR2 FQGTGA. CDR3 loop: CASSPGLGGTEGQYF. The CDR3 region has the DNA TGTGCCAGCAGCCCGGGACTAGGTGGGACCGAGGGGCAGTATTTT.

About this clone itself: Compared with germline, one end of the junction differs, possibly owing to a read error. The rearrangement uses TRBV5-4 and TRBJ2-2; 8 bases are shared with TRBD1. Germline CDR1 SGHNT, CDR2 YYREEE (reference sequence). This CDR3 has 15 residues. As DNA, the CDR3 is TGTGCCAGCAGTTTGGACAGGGTGAACACCGGGGAGCTGTTTTTT. It specifies CASSLDRVNTGELFF.

This chain links TRBV12-5 with TRBJ1-2; D may be TRBD1 (5 bases). CDR1 is LGHNT and CDR2 is FRNRAP in the germline V gene. V lost 1 base to trimming and J lost 4 bases, with 16 bases between them. The CDR3 contains 16 residues. For the CDR3, the DNA is TGTGCTAGTGGTTTGGAAGGACCCGGGGCAGCCTATGGCTACACCTTC. It yields the protein CASGLEGPGAAYGYTF.

This clone was seen only once. This chain joins TRBV6-5 and TRBJ2-7; D gene uncertain. The CDR3 has 16 amino acids. Germline CDR1 is MNHEY and CDR2 is SVGAGI. Trimming removed 0 bases at V and 1 base at J, with 13 bases between. The CDR3 protein is CASSYSSVRASYEQYF. DNA of the CDR3: TGTGCCAGCAGTTACTCGAGTGTCCGGGCGTCCTACGAGCAGTACTTC.

The chain combines TRBV2 with TRBJ2-3, with TRBD2 matching 9 bases. The CDR3 runs to 16 residues. Germline V gives CDR1 SNHLY, CDR2 FYNNEI. V lost 4 bases and J lost 4; bases outside the gene matches: 9. CDR3 in DNA: TGTGCCAGCAGTGGTCCCGGCGGGGGGGCCGCAGATACGCAGTATTTT. Protein sequence: CASSGPGGGAADTQYF.

The chain links TRBV20-1 to TRBJ1-1; 7 bases are shared with TRBD1. V lost 7 bases to trimming and J lost 10 bases; unmatched junction nucleotides: 6. The length of the CDR3 is 10 residues. Germline assignment: CDR1 DFQATT and CDR2 SNEGSKA (reference sequence). The CDR3 DNA reads TGCAGTGTAAGGAGGGGGCGAGCTTTCTTT. It is translated as CSVRRGRAFF.

This clone has just a few counts. The V and J genes are TRBV12-5 and TRBJ2-5, with 7 bases lining up with TRBD1. Unmatched junction bases numbered 6, after V lost 5 bases and J lost 0 bases. CDR1 is LGHNT, CDR2 FRNRAP, per germline. CDR3 length: 15 residues. As DNA, the CDR3 is TGTGCTAGTGGTCCCGGGACAGCGTACCAAGAGACCCAGTACTTC. Its protein product is CASGPGTAYQETQYF.

This clone was seen just once. The gene calls are TRBV7-2 and TRBJ2-1; 12 bases match TRBD2. CDR1 and CDR2 (germline): SGHTA, FQGNSA. This CDR3 region has 17 residues. The V gene end was trimmed by 5 bases and the J gene end by 7 bases; junction bases not matched to a gene: 12. CDR3 sequence reads: CASSPRLAGGPWNEQFF. The CDR3 DNA sequence: TGTGCCAGCAGCCCACGCCTAGCGGGGGGGCCCTGGAATGAGCAGTTCTTC.

The V and J genes are TRBV30 and TRBJ2-3, with TRBD2 matching 8 bases. V trimming: 3 bases; J trimming: 2 bases; junction bases outside the gene matches: 7. Germline assignment: CDR1 GTSNPN and CDR2 SVGIG (reference sequence). The CDR3 extends over 15 amino acids. DNA for the CDR3: TGTGCCTGGAGCGCCCACGGGGGGGCCACAGATACGCAGTATTTT. Amino acids: CAWSAHGGATDTQYF.

The chain uses TRBV11-2 and TRBJ1-4, with 10 bases aligning to TRBD1. Germline assignment: CDR1 SGHAT and CDR2 FQNNGV. Germline trimming cut 4 bases from V and 4 bases from J; bases unmatched to any gene: 6. CDR3 length equals 16 residues. The CDR3: CASSWRQGAINEKLFF. CDR3 in DNA: TGTGCCAGCAGCTGGAGACAGGGGGCTATTAATGAAAAACTGTTTTTT.

With regard to this clone: A read error may be the cause here, since a much bigger clone is one base away. Here the CDR3 DNA reads TGTGCCAGCAGTCCACTGGGAGCGGTGGGGTACAATGGGCAGTTCTTC. This sequence encodes CASSPLGAVGYNGQFF. V gene TRBV28 combines with J gene TRBJ2-1, with a weak D call TRBD2 (5 bases). The CDR3 has 16 residues. Germline CDR1 MDHEN, CDR2 SYDVKM.

The chain uses TRBV30 and TRBJ2-7; 11 bases agree with TRBD2. The V gene end was trimmed by 4 bases and the J gene end by 7 bases; junction bases not matched to a gene: 6. The CDR3 sequence is 13 residues long. CDR1 is GTSNPN, CDR2 SVGIG, per germline (reference sequence). CDR3 residues: CAWTLIAGGEQYF. DNA for the CDR3: TGTGCCTGGACTCTTATAGCGGGGGGGGAGCAGTACTTC. Based on the CDR3 plus reference TRBV30 and TRBJ2-7, the full variable domain is SQTIHQWPATLVQPVGSPLSLECTVEGTSNPNLYWYRQAAGRGLQLLFYSVGIGQISSEVPQNLSASRPQDRQFILSSKKLLLSDSGFYLCAWTLIAGGEQYFGPGTRLTVT.

The gene calls are TRBV7-9 and TRBJ1-2; the D gene is possibly TRBD1 (6 bases). CDR3 length: 14 amino acids. V was shortened by 5 bases and J by 7 bases, with 17 bases between the two germline ends. Germline V CDR1 and CDR2: SEHNR, FQNEAQ (reference sequence). As DNA, the CDR3 is TGTGCCAGCAGCGCCGCTACAGGGTCGGGTGGCTACACCTTC. This sequence encodes CASSAATGSGGYTF.

The chain couples TRBV27 to TRBJ2-7, with D unclear. Trimming stripped 0 bases from V and 4 bases from J, with 4 bases between. The germline CDR1 and CDR2 sequences are MNHEY and SMNVEV (reference sequence). The CDR3 runs to 12 residues. For the CDR3, the DNA is TGTGCCAGCAGTTTATCGGGATACGAGCAGTACTTC. Encoded protein: CASSLSGYEQYF.

V is TRBV5-8 and J is TRBJ2-7; D might be TRBD1 or TRBD2, each matching 5 bases. This CDR3 has 14 amino acids. In germline, CDR1 is SGHTS, CDR2 YDEGEE. Trimming removed 1 base at V and 2 bases at J, with 10 bases between. The CDR3 coding sequence is TGTGCCAGCAGCTTGACCGGGGCCACCTACGAGCAGTACTTC. Protein: CASSLTGATYEQYF.

The chain carries TRBV2 and TRBJ1-4; D is uncertain. V lost 6 bases and J 5 bases, leaving 10 bases between the germline ends. The CDR3 sequence is 13 residues long. CDR1 SNHLY and CDR2 FYNNEI come from the germline V gene. In DNA form, the CDR3 reads TGTGCCAGCAGCCTGGACGGGAATGAAAAACTGTTTTTT. The encoded protein is CASSLDGNEKLFF. The whole variable domain, remainder taken from reference TRBV2 and TRBJ1-4, is EPEVTQTPSHQVTQMGQEVILRCVPISNHLYFYWYRQILGQKVEFLVSFYNNEISEKSEIFDDQFSVERPDGSNFTLKIRSTKLEDSAMYFCASSLDGNEKLFFGSGTQLSVL.

V gene TRBV11-2 combines with J gene TRBJ2-1; the D is unclear. CDR1 and CDR2 from the germline V gene are SGHAT and FQNNGV. This CDR3 region has 13 residues. The V end lost 0 bases, the J end lost 8 bases, and 8 bases lay between the germline ends. The CDR3 loop reads CASSLDQSHEQFF. In DNA form, the CDR3 reads TGTGCCAGCAGCTTAGACCAGTCCCATGAGCAGTTCTTC. Combining the CDR3 with reference TRBV11-2 and TRBJ2-1 gives the whole variable domain EAGVAQSPRYKIIEKRQSVAFWCNPISGHATLYWYQQILGQGPKLLIQFQNNGVVDDSQLPKDRFSAERLKGVDSTLKIQPAKLEDSAVYLCASSLDQSHEQFFGPGTRLTVL.

The rearrangement links TRBV10-2 to TRBJ2-3; 8 nucleotides agree with TRBD1. The CDR3 contains 15 residues. Looked up from germline, CDR1 is WSHSY and CDR2 is SAAADI. Trimming cost V 11 bases and J 2 bases; bases outside gene matches: 12. For the CDR3, the DNA is TGCGCCTCGCACCCGACAGGGGTGATCACAGATACGCAGTATTTT. It codes for CASHPTGVITDTQYF.

The chain recombines TRBV19 with TRBJ2-3; D not certain. Trimming pared 7 bases from V and 0 bases from J, leaving 5 bases between. The CDR3 loop spans 12 amino acids. Germline V gene sequence: CDR1 LNHDA, CDR2 SQIVND (reference sequence). The CDR3 bases are TGTGCCAGTAAAGCTAGCACAGATACGCAGTATTTT. Protein sequence: CASKASTDTQYF. Combining the CDR3 with reference TRBV19 and TRBJ2-3 gives the whole variable domain DGGITQSPKYLFRKEGQNVTLSCEQNLNHDAMYWYRQDPGQGLRLIYYSQIVNDFQKGDIAEGYSVSREKKESFPLTVTSAQKNPTAFYLCASKASTDTQYFGPGTRLTVL.

The chain joins TRBV4-3 to TRBJ2-7; the match to TRBD2 covers 14 bases. The germline gives CDR1 LGHNA, CDR2 YSLEER. The CDR3 loop spans 21 amino acids. V was pared by 0 bases and J by 3 bases, with 16 bases of the junction left unmatched. DNA of the CDR3: TGCGCCAGCAGCCAAGATCCTTTCGGAACTTGGACTAGCGGGGGGATCTACGAGCAGTACTTC. This encodes CASSQDPFGTWTSGGIYEQYF.

The rearrangement links TRBV30 to TRBJ2-3; weak D call: TRBD1 (6 bases). The CDR3 contains 15 residues. The germline V gene has CDR1 GTSNPN and CDR2 SVGIG (reference sequence). Trimming took 4 bases from V and 8 from J, leaving 22 bases between them. In DNA, the CDR3 is TGTGCCTGGAATAGGGGACAAGGTACCCTTTTTACGCAGTATTTT. Amino acid sequence: CAWNRGQGTLFTQYF.

This clone was detected once. The V call is TRBV11-3, the J call TRBJ2-2, with D hard to call. Trimming took off 7 bases at V and 9 bases at J, with 12 bases between the two ends. Germline V CDR1 and CDR2: SGHNT, YENEEA. The CDR3 is 12 residues long. CDR3 protein: CASTHYRRELFF. The CDR3 DNA is TGTGCCAGCACCCACTACCGTAGGGAGCTGTTTTTT.

The gene calls are TRBV29-1 and TRBJ1-4; 9 nucleotides agree with TRBD1. Losses at the gene ends were 5 bases for V and 5 bases for J; bases not matched to a gene: 3. The CDR3 is 13 residues long. The germline V gene encodes CDR1 SQVTM and CDR2 ANQGSEA. CDR3 in amino acids: CSVYGQGNEKLFF. In nucleotides, the CDR3 is TGCAGCGTTTATGGACAGGGGAATGAAAAACTGTTTTTT.

The V call is TRBV9, the J call TRBJ1-3, with D hard to call. Deletions cut 2 bases from V and 0 bases from J, with 12 bases between. The V gene's germline CDR1 is SGDLS and CDR2 YYNGEE. The CDR3 loop spans 16 amino acids. CDR3 in amino acids: CASSVYDRRSGNTIYF. CDR3 sequence (DNA): TGTGCCAGCAGCGTTTACGACCGCCGCTCTGGAAACACCATATATTTT.

This rearrangement joins TRBV5-6 to TRBJ1-2; weak D call: TRBD1 (5 bases). The CDR3 is 14 residues long. Germline V lookup: CDR1 SGHDT, CDR2 YYEEEE. Trimming took 4 bases from V and 8 from J, leaving 18 bases between them. Here the CDR3 reads CASSADQLWGGYTF. CDR3 coding DNA: TGTGCCAGCAGCGCGGACCAGTTGTGGGGGGGCTACACCTTC.

The rearrangement uses TRBV6-1 and TRBJ2-1; 11 nucleotides match TRBD1. This CDR3 is built from 14 residues. Germline V lookup: CDR1 MNHNS, CDR2 SASEGT. The trim removed 5 bases at V and 6 bases at J, leaving 3 bases unmatched. For the CDR3, the DNA is TGTGCCAGCAGTCCCGGGACAGGGGGCAATGAGCAGTTCTTC. This sequence encodes CASSPGTGGNEQFF.

V and J are TRBV4-3 and TRBJ2-1; D might be TRBD1 (6 bases). The V end was cut by 0 bases, the J end by 3 bases, with 9 bases between. Germline assignment: CDR1 LGHNA and CDR2 YSLEER. This CDR3 comprises 15 residues. CDR3 region: CASSQEQGYYNEQFF. The DNA of the CDR3 is TGCGCCAGCAGCCAAGAACAGGGCTACTACAATGAGCAGTTCTTC.